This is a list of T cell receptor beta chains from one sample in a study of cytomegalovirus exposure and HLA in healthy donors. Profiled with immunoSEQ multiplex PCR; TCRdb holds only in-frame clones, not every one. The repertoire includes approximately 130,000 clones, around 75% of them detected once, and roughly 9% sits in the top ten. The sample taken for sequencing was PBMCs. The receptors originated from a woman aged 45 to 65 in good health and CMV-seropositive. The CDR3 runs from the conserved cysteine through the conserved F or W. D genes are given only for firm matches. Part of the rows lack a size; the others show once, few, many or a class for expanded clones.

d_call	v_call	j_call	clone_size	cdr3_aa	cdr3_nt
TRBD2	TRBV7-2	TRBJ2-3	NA	CASSQGLADTQYF	TGTGCCAGCAGCCAGGGACTAGCGGATACGCAGTATTTT
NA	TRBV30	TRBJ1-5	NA	CAWSPRGVKPQHF	TGCGCCTGGAGCCCCAGGGGTGTAAAGCCCCAGCATTTT
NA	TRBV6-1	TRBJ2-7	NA	CASDRSRYEQYF	TGTGCCAGCGACAGGTCCCGCTACGAGCAGTACTTC
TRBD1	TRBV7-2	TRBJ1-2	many	CASSPVPDREDYGYTF	TGTGCCAGCAGCCCCGTCCCAGACAGGGAAGACTATGGCTACACCTTC
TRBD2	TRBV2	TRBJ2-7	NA	CAIASGVSLAQYF	TGTGCCATCGCTAGCGGGGTCTCGCTTGCGCAGTACTTC
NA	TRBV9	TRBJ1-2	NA	CASSGGTKFGYTF	TGTGCCAGCAGCGGGGGGACAAAGTTTGGCTACACCTTC
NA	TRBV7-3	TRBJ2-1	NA	CASSLTGYEQFF	TGTGCCAGCAGCTTAACGGGCTATGAGCAGTTCTTC
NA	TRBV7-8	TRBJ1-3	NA	CASSLPGSSGNTIYF	TGTGCCAGCAGCTTACCGGGGAGCTCTGGAAACACCATATATTTT
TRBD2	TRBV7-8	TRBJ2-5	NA	CASSGPGLAGGVETQYF	TGTGCCAGCAGCGGCCCGGGACTAGCGGGAGGTGTGGAGACCCAGTACTTC
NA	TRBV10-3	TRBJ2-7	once	CAISELSRGWSVSEQYF	TGTGCCATCAGTGAGTTAAGCAGGGGATGGTCGGTAAGCGAGCAGTACTTC
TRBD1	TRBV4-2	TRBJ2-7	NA	CASSQVALAGGEQYF	TGTGCCAGCAGCCAAGTTGCTCTAGCAGGGGGCGAGCAGTACTTC
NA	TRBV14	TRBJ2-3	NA	CASDDGGTDTQYF	TGTGCCAGCGACGACGGGGGAACAGATACGCAGTATTTT
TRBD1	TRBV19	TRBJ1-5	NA	CASSWGDRGPTTNF	TGTGCCAGTAGTTGGGGGGACAGGGGGCCGACGACGAATTTT
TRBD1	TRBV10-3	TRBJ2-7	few	CAISDEGQGAFYEQYF	TGTGCCATCAGTGATGAGGGACAGGGGGCTTTCTACGAGCAGTACTTC
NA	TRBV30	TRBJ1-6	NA	CAWSVGGNSPLHF	TGTGCCTGGAGTGTGGGGGGTAATTCACCCCTCCACTTT
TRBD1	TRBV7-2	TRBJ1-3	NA	CASSSARTGVSGNTIYF	TGTGCCAGCAGCTCCGCCCGGACAGGCGTCTCTGGAAACACCATATATTTT
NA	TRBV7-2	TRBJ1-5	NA	CASSLGAGLAQPQHF	TGTGCCAGCAGCTTAGGGGCAGGGTTGGCTCAGCCCCAGCATTTT
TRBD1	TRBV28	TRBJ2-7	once	CASNPGQGYEQYF	TGTGCCAGCAACCCGGGACAGGGCTACGAGCAGTACTTC
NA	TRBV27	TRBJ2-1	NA	CASQGGGWNEQFF	TGTGCCAGCCAAGGGGGGGGATGGAATGAGCAGTTCTTC
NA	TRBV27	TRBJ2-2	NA	CASSSYRVTGELFF	TGTGCCAGCAGTTCATACAGAGTGACCGGGGAGCTGTTTTTT
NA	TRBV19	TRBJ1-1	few	CASTIGGPTEAFF	TGTGCCAGTACCATAGGGGGACCCACTGAAGCTTTCTTT
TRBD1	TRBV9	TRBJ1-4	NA	CASSASTGANEKLFF	TGTGCCAGCAGCGCCTCGACAGGGGCTAATGAAAAACTGTTTTTT
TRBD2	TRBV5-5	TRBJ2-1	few	CASSSGLAGGPIF	TGTGCCAGCAGCTCCGGACTAGCGGGGGGGCCGATCTTC
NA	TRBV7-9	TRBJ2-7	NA	CASSYRGEQYF	TGTGCCAGCAGCTATCGGGGTGAGCAGTACTTC
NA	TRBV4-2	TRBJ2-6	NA	CASSQDEDSGANVLTF	TGTGCCAGCAGCCAAGATGAGGACTCTGGGGCCAACGTCCTGACTTTC
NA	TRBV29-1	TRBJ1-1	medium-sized	CSVVRQGGTEAFF	TGCAGCGTTGTTAGGCAGGGCGGCACTGAAGCTTTCTTT
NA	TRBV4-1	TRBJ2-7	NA	CASSQDETGNYEQYF	TGCGCCAGCAGCCAAGACGAGACAGGCAACTACGAGCAGTACTTC
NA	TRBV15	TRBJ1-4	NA	CATSRSGWSTNEKLFF	TGTGCCACCAGCAGGTCGGGGTGGTCGACTAATGAAAAACTGTTTTTT
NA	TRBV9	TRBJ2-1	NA	CASSASTSYNEQFF	TGTGCCAGCAGCGCCTCTACTAGCTACAATGAGCAGTTCTTC